This TCR beta chain is drawn from a study of graft-versus-host responses after intestinal transplantation. Background on the study: Multivisceral, liver-intestinal, or isolated intestinal transplants were given to recipients.

Germline loops: CDR1 LNHDA, CDR2 SQIVND (reference sequence). J lost 5 bases, V lost 3 bases, and 10 bases had no gene match. This CDR3 spans 17 amino acids. Turning to this clone: Its antigen is not identified.

Using immunoSEQ multiplex PCR, the repertoire was profiled, and TCRdb retains in-frame clones only, with some absent. The table shows tens of thousands of clones, with more than 90% occurring only once. Study findings and constraints: Graft-versus-host to host-versus-graft clonal ratios in allografts were high in patients with graft-donor T cell macrochimerism. Recipient bone marrow held GvH clones, some seen earlier in ileum or blood.

This chain links TRBV19 with TRBJ2-3; 11 bases are a match to TRBD1. Sequences were derived from unstimulated CD8+ T cells sorted from spleen or lymph node cells, sampled before transplant. The TCR was taken from a human donor who was the organ donor for an intestinal transplant. For the CDR3, the DNA is TGTGCCAGTAGTATGGCCCAGGACAGGGGGCTTGGAGATACGCAGTATTTT. This encodes CASSMAQDRGLGDTQYF. The complete variable domain, with remaining parts taken from reference TRBV19 and TRBJ2-3, reads DGGITQSPKYLFRKEGQNVTLSCEQNLNHDAMYWYRQDPGQGLRLIYYSQIVNDFQKGDIAEGYSVSREKKESFPLTVTSAQKNPTAFYLCASSMAQDRGLGDTQYFGPGTRLTVL.